These 4 T cell receptor beta chains were all obtained from the same sample, sequenced in a study of a mutant IDH1 vaccine in newly diagnosed glioma. Time point of the sample: week 47, end of study. Vaccination comprised doses that each held 300 ug of mutant IDH1 20-mer peptide, plus topical imiquimod. These receptors' antigens are unknown. The assay was immunoSEQ multiplex PCR, and TCRdb's table has in-frame clones only and misses some. The table shows about 90,000 clones, with 85% to 90% occurring only once. Sequences were derived from PBMCs, sampled from a glioma patient whose treatment included an IDH1 peptide vaccine. These TCRs come from a woman between 50 and 59 years old with glioma.

The chain carries TRBV7-8 and TRBJ2-1; 7 bases map to TRBD2. Germline CDR1 and CDR2: SGHVS and FQNEAQ. The CDR3 sequence is 15 residues long. Trimming took 2 bases from V and 2 from J; bases not matched to a gene: 3. The CDR3 here is CASSLQSGTYNEQFF. CDR3 nucleotide sequence: TGTGCCAGCAGCTTACAAAGCGGGACCTACAATGAGCAGTTCTTC.

The V and J genes are TRBV9 and TRBJ2-7; no clear D. V lost 7 bases and J 1 base, leaving 9 bases between the germline ends. Per the germline V gene, CDR1 is SGDLS and CDR2 is YYNGEE. This CDR3 region has 12 residues. The CDR3 bases are TGTGCCAGCGGGGATGAATCCTACGAGCAGTACTTC. Amino acid sequence: CASGDESYEQYF.

The V gene is TRBV9, the J gene TRBJ1-6, with 7 bases that match TRBD1. J gave up 8 bases and V 0 bases, and 5 bases lay outside the gene matches. CDR1 and CDR2 from the germline V gene are SGDLS and YYNGEE. The CDR3 extends over 15 amino acids. The DNA for the CDR3 is TGTGCCAGCAGCGTAGATTCAGGGGGGGATTCACCCCTCCACTTT. This codes for CASSVDSGGDSPLHF.

This chain connects TRBV28 to TRBJ2-7; D may be TRBD2 (6 bases). This CDR3 region has 14 residues. The V end was cut by 8 bases, the J end by 1 base, with 15 bases between. The germline gives CDR1 MDHEN, CDR2 SYDVKM. In nucleotides, the CDR3 is TGTGCCAGCGGCGGCGGGATTTGGTCCTACGAGCAGTACTTC. Encoded protein: CASGGGIWSYEQYF.